This T cell receptor (beta chain) was documented in a study of cytomegalovirus exposure and HLA in healthy donors. Germline lookup yields CDR1 MNHEY and CDR2 SVGAGI. V lost 5 bases to trimming and J lost 1 base, with 5 bases between them. This CDR3 spans 12 amino acids. Primers for the PCR totalled 60 Vbeta and 13 Jbeta. Method: immunoSEQ multiplex PCR; TCRdb's copy keeps in-frame clones and lacks some. Among roughly 150,000 clones, roughly 81% were seen once, and the ten largest hold about 2.4%. Sequenced material: PBMCs. V is TRBV6-5 and J is TRBJ1-1; D remains unclear. The clonotype was recovered from a woman under 30 in good health and CMV-seronegative. In nucleotides, the CDR3 is TGTGCCAGCAGTGTGGCGAACACTGAAGCTTTCTTT. Translated, it gives CASSVANTEAFF.